These T cell receptor beta chains were read from a single sample in a study of blood T cell repertoires in COVID-19. TCRdb's copy holds only in-frame clones and misses some; the assay was immunoSEQ multiplex PCR. Of some 180,000 clones detected, about four fifths appear once; the ten largest clones hold more than 9.5%. Sequencing was done on a sample of peripheral blood. Every receptor here comes from a woman in her forties with COVID-19, enrolled during active disease. The CDR3 runs from the conserved cysteine through the conserved F or W. D genes are given only for firm matches. Size tells how often a clone was seen (once, few, many) or the class of an expanded clone, and some rows leave it out.

V	size	D	J	DNA	CDR3
TRBV6-5	.	TRBD1	TRBJ2-7	TGTGCCAGCAGACAACTGGGACAGTACGAGCAGTACTTC	CASRQLGQYEQYF
TRBV12-3/TRBV12-4	once	TRBD1	TRBJ1-4	TGTGCCAGCAGGAAGACAGGGAATGAAAAACTGTTTTTT	CASRKTGNEKLFF
TRBV27	.	.	TRBJ1-6	TGTGCCAGCAGTTTGACAGCCTTTGGAGCGAATTCACCCCTCCACTTT	CASSLTAFGANSPLHF
TRBV6-4	few	TRBD2	TRBJ2-1	TGTGCCAGCAGTGACGGGGGACTAGCGGGGAGCTCCTACAATGAGCAGTTCTTC	CASSDGGLAGSSYNEQFF
TRBV30	.	.	TRBJ1-6	TGTGCCTGGAGTGAGGTAAATAGGGGTAATTCACCCCTCCACTTT	CAWSEVNRGNSPLHF
TRBV6-5	.	.	TRBJ1-6	TGTGCCAGCGGGTTGGACAGAATCGCCTCACCCCTCCACTTT	CASGLDRIASPLHF
TRBV11-2	.	.	TRBJ2-1	TGTGCCAGCAGCTTAGGCGGTACCTACAATGAGCAGTTCTTC	CASSLGGTYNEQFF
TRBV6-2/TRBV6-3	.	TRBD1	TRBJ1-2	TGTGCCAGCAGTTACCAGGGGGCTGGCTACACCTTC	CASSYQGAGYTF
TRBV19	.	TRBD1	TRBJ1-5	TGTGCCAGTAGTTCGGACAGGGGGCCTCAGCCCCAGCATTTT	CASSSDRGPQPQHF
TRBV5-6	.	TRBD1	TRBJ1-1	TGTGCCAGCAGCTTGGTCGGACAGGGGAGGAACACTGAAGCTTTCTTT	CASSLVGQGRNTEAFF
TRBV27	.	.	TRBJ2-3	TGTGCCAGCAGTTTGGTGGGGGCGGGCACAGATACGCAGTATTTT	CASSLVGAGTDTQYF
TRBV7-9	.	.	TRBJ2-3	TGTGCCAGCAGCTTCCAGACAGGAATAAGCACAGATACGCAGTATTTT	CASSFQTGISTDTQYF
TRBV7-9	once	TRBD1	TRBJ2-7	TGTGCCAGCAGATCTGGACAGGGGGCCTACGAGCAGTACTTC	CASRSGQGAYEQYF
TRBV14	.	.	TRBJ1-6	TGTGCCAGCAGCCAAGGCTGGCGGTCACCCCTCCACTTT	CASSQGWRSPLHF
TRBV24-1	once	TRBD2	TRBJ2-1	TGTGCCACCAGTGATCCTCGCGGGAGAGGCAATGAGCAGTTCTTC	CATSDPRGRGNEQFF
TRBV9	once	TRBD1	TRBJ1-3	TGTGCCAGCAGCGTAGTGGCAGGGGGATATGGAAACACCATATATTTT	CASSVVAGGYGNTIYF
TRBV19	.	.	TRBJ1-1	TGTGCCAGTAGTGAGCCCCGTGGGCCGACAAACACTGAAGCTTTCTTT	CASSEPRGPTNTEAFF
TRBV7-2	.	.	TRBJ1-3	TGTGCCAGCAGCTCAAAGGACTTCTCTGGAAACACCATATATTTT	CASSSKDFSGNTIYF
TRBV28	.	TRBD2	TRBJ2-3	TGTGCCAGCAGTTTAGAAAGGGAGGGTACAGATACGCAGTATTTT	CASSLEREGTDTQYF
TRBV28	.	TRBD1	TRBJ2-2	TGTGCCGCACTGACAGGGGTCACCGGGGAGCTGTTTTTT	CAALTGVTGELFF
TRBV2	.	TRBD2	TRBJ2-5	TGTGCCAGCGGACTAGCGAGCTTATGGTACTTC	CASGLASLWYF
TRBV30	.	TRBD2	TRBJ2-1	TGTGCCTGGAGTGTGGGCGGGAGGACTGAGCAGTTCTTC	CAWSVGGRTEQFF
TRBV6-1	.	TRBD2	TRBJ2-1	TGTGCCAGCAGTGAACCTCTTCTGACTAGCGGAGAAGGGGAGTTCTTC	CASSEPLLTSGEGEFF
TRBV12-3/TRBV12-4	once	.	TRBJ2-3	TGTGCCAGCAGTTTTTCGGGAGATACGCAGTATTTT	CASSFSGDTQYF
TRBV4-1	few	.	TRBJ1-1	TGCGCCAGCAGCCAATCAGAGGAGACTGAAGCTTTCTTT	CASSQSEETEAFF